This entry lists 18 T cell receptor beta chains sequenced from one sample in a study of technical replicates of blood from a few donors. TCRdb keeps only in-frame clones here, not all; method: immunoSEQ multiplex PCR. This sample yields 98,000 or so clones, of which 95% are seen a single time; 0.2% to 0.25% belongs to the top ten. Sequenced sample: T cells isolated from PBMCs. Source of these receptors: a human donor in good health.

The chain links TRBV9 to TRBJ2-3; D is possibly TRBD2 (5 bases). The CDR3 runs to 17 residues. Germline loops: CDR1 SGDLS, CDR2 YYNGEE. V shed 4 bases and J shed 2 bases, with 20 bases lying between them. The CDR3 DNA is TGTGCCAGCAGCCGGACTCTTCTCCCGTCCATCACAGATACGCAGTATTTT. Its protein product is CASSRTLLPSITDTQYF. The whole variable domain, remainder taken from reference TRBV9 and TRBJ2-3, is DSGVTQTPKHLITATGQRVTLRCSPRSGDLSVYWYQQSLDQGLQFLIQYYNGEERAKGNILERFSAQQFPDLHSELNLSSLELGDSALYFCASSRTLLPSITDTQYFGPGTRLTVL.

The chain joins TRBV4-2 to TRBJ2-7; 14 positions match TRBD2. CDR3 length: 17 residues. Germline V CDR1 and CDR2: LGHNA, YNFKEQ. With V trimmed by 4 bases and J by 0 bases, 5 bases remained unmatched. The chain's CDR3 is CASSRLAGGSSSYEQYF. The CDR3 DNA reads TGTGCCAGCAGCCGACTAGCGGGGGGGTCTAGCTCCTACGAGCAGTACTTC.

V gene TRBV28 combines with J gene TRBJ1-1, with D maybe TRBD1 (5 bases). V was trimmed by 5 bases and J by 1 base, leaving 14 bases between them. Germline V gene lookup returns CDR1 MDHEN and CDR2 SYDVKM. CDR3 length equals 15 residues. This chain's CDR3 is CASSTGGGSNTEAFF. The CDR3 DNA sequence: TGTGCCAGCAGTACTGGGGGGGGATCGAACACTGAAGCTTTCTTT.

The chain combines TRBV5-1 with TRBJ2-1; D not resolved. The ends were cut back, 4 bases at V and 0 bases at J, with 8 bases in the middle. The germline V gene has CDR1 SGHRS and CDR2 YFSETQ. CDR3 length: 14 residues. The CDR3 coding sequence is TGCGCCAGCAGCCTTTACAGCTCCTACAATGAGCAGTTCTTC. Protein product: CASSLYSSYNEQFF.

This chain joins TRBV27 and TRBJ1-5; D is undetermined. This CDR3 spans 14 amino acids. Germline lookup yields CDR1 MNHEY and CDR2 SMNVEV (reference sequence). With 5 bases removed from V and 5 bases from J, the gap between germline ends came to 13 bases. The CDR3 DNA reads as TGTGCCAGCAGTCCCTCGTCCCCTGATCAGCCCCAGCATTTT. Translating it yields CASSPSSPDQPQHF.

The V gene is TRBV7-8, the J gene TRBJ1-4; unclear D gene. This CDR3 has 14 residues. Per germline, CDR1 SGHVS and CDR2 FQNEAQ. Trimming stripped 7 bases from V and 0 bases from J, with 9 bases between. The CDR3 loop is CASTNSATNEKLFF. The DNA for the CDR3 is TGTGCCAGCACCAACAGTGCAACTAATGAAAAACTGTTTTTT.

The V gene is TRBV7-6, the J gene TRBJ2-5; a weak D match, TRBD2 (8 bases). This CDR3 has 14 amino acids. CDR1 and CDR2 from the germline V gene are SGHVS and FNYEAQ. V dropped 5 bases and J dropped 4 bases, with 14 bases sitting between them. The CDR3 DNA sequence: TGTGCCAGCAGCAAGGGGGCGGGGGGAGAGACCCAGTACTTC. Translation: CASSKGAGGETQYF.

The rearrangement uses TRBV4-2 and TRBJ2-7; no clear D. TRBJ2-5 explains the end of the DNA better; the J call may be wrong. The CDR3 extends over 12 amino acids. The germline V gene encodes CDR1 LGHNA and CDR2 YNFKEQ. CDR3 loop: CASSQDLETQYF. The CDR3, as DNA: TGTGCCAGCAGCCAAGATCTGGAGACCCAGTACTTC.

The rearrangement joins TRBV19 to TRBJ1-2; D remains ambiguous. Germline loops: CDR1 LNHDA, CDR2 SQIVND (reference sequence). Trimming cost V 3 bases and J 6 bases, with 17 bases left between them. CDR3 length equals 15 residues. The CDR3 region is CASSIVRLRANGYTF. CDR3 in DNA: TGTGCCAGTAGTATCGTCCGACTGCGAGCGAATGGCTACACCTTC.

The chain carries TRBV10-3 and TRBJ2-2; 10 bases are shared with TRBD2. Germline V gene lookup returns CDR1 ENHRY and CDR2 SYGVKD. Trimming at V came to 4 bases and at J to 2 bases, leaving 7 bases not matched to a gene. CDR3 size: 17 residues. CDR3 sequence reads: CAISVWASGSNTGELFF. The DNA of the CDR3 is TGTGCCATCAGTGTATGGGCTAGCGGGAGCAACACCGGGGAGCTGTTTTTT.

The chain employs TRBV4-1 and TRBJ1-2, with 8 positions matching TRBD1. This CDR3 is built from 14 residues. J was trimmed by 8 bases and V by 3 bases; bases with no gene match: 8. Germline CDR1 is MGHRA and CDR2 is YSYEKL. The CDR3 DNA reads TGCGCCAGCAGCCATGGGCCAGGGGGCGGAGGCTACACCTTC. Encoded protein: CASSHGPGGGGYTF.

The count of this clone is one. This rearrangement joins TRBV27 to TRBJ2-1; 11 nucleotides agree with TRBD2. Germline CDR1 reads MNHEY; CDR2 reads SMNVEV (reference sequence). The CDR3 runs 14 residues. V lost 10 bases to trimming and J lost 6 bases; unmatched junction nucleotides: 8. Here the CDR3 reads CATRGLAAFNEQFF. CDR3 nucleotide sequence: TGTGCCACCCGGGGACTAGCGGCCTTCAATGAGCAGTTCTTC.

The chain has TRBV19 and TRBJ1-1, with 7 positions matching TRBD1. Germline CDR1 is LNHDA and CDR2 is SQIVND (reference sequence). The CDR3 runs 15 residues. V lost 5 bases and J lost 0; bases outside the gene matches: 6. CDR3 sequence reads: CASSWGTVLNTEAFF. CDR3 sequence (DNA): TGTGCCAGTAGTTGGGGGACAGTCTTGAACACTGAAGCTTTCTTT.

The chain has TRBV10-3 and TRBJ2-1, with 10 bases identical to TRBD2. The germline V gene encodes CDR1 ENHRY and CDR2 SYGVKD. This CDR3 is 15 amino acids long. The ends lost 8 bases at V and 6 bases at J; junction bases unmatched: 10. CDR3 in DNA: TGTGCCATCGCGGCTAGCGGGAGATGGAGCAATGAGCAGTTCTTC. It specifies CAIAASGRWSNEQFF.

V usage is TRBV19 and J usage is TRBJ2-2; D possibly corresponds to TRBD1 (6 bases). Germline CDR1 reads LNHDA; CDR2 reads SQIVND (reference sequence). The CDR3 sequence is 15 residues long. V lost 4 bases, J lost 5 bases, and 14 bases lay in between. CDR3 in amino acids: CASSTRHRGTGELFF. CDR3 nucleotides: TGTGCCAGTAGTACAAGACATAGGGGGACCGGGGAGCTGTTTTTT.

The V call is TRBV27, the J call TRBJ2-5; no firm D call. This CDR3 contains 15 residues. Trimming removed 0 bases from V and 1 base from J, with 9 bases in between. Germline CDR1 is MNHEY and CDR2 is SMNVEV (reference sequence). The CDR3 sequence is CASSLSWQSQETQYF. CDR3 nucleotide sequence: TGTGCCAGCAGTTTATCGTGGCAGTCCCAAGAGACCCAGTACTTC.

The chain employs TRBV19 and TRBJ1-6; TRBD1 agrees at 9 bases. The CDR3 covers 22 residues. CDR1 and CDR2 (germline): LNHDA, SQIVND (reference sequence). Germline trimming cut 0 bases from V and 2 bases from J; bases unmatched to any gene: 17. CDR3 nucleotides: TGTGCCAGTAGTATAGATTATTTCGAGTTGACAGGGGGTTACACCTATAATTCACCCCTCCACTTT. The encoded protein is CASSIDYFELTGGYTYNSPLHF.

The chain uses TRBV5-6 and TRBJ1-1, with D uncertain. Trimming took off 0 bases at V and 8 bases at J, with 11 bases between the two ends. The CDR3 contains 13 residues. The germline CDR1 and CDR2 sequences are SGHDT and YYEEEE. The CDR3 nucleotides are TGTGCCAGCAGCTTGGCACCGGGAAGGGAAGCTTTCTTT. This translates into CASSLAPGREAFF.